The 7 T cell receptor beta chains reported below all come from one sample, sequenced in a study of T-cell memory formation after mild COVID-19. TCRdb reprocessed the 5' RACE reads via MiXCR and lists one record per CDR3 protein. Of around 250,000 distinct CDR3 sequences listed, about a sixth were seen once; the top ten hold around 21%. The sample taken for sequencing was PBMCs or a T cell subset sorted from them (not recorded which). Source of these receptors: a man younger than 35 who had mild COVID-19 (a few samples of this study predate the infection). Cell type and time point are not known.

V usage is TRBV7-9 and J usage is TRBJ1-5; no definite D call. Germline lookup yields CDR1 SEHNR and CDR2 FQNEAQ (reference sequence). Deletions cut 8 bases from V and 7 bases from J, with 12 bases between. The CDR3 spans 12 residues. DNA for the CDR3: TGTGCCAGCGGGTTCCTGGGGCAGCCCCAGCATTTT. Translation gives CASGFLGQPQHF.

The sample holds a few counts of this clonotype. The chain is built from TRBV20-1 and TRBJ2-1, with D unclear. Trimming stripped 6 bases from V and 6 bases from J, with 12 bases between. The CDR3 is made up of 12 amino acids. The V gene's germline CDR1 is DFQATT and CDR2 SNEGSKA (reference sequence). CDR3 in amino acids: CSAPRLANEQFF. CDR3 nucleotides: TGCAGTGCCCCCCGCCTGGCCAATGAGCAGTTCTTC.

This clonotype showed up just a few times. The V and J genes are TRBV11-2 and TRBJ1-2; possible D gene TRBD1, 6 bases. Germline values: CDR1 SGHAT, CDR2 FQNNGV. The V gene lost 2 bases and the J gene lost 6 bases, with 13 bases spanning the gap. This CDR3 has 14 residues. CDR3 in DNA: TGTGCCAGCAGCTTATCTCAGGGGAGGGATGGCTACACCTTC. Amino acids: CASSLSQGRDGYTF.

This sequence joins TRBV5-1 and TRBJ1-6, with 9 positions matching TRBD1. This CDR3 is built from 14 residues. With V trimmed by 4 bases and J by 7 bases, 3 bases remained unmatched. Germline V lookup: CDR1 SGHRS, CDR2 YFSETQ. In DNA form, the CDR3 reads TGCGCCAGCAGCACAGGACAGGGGAATTCACCCCTCCACTTT. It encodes CASSTGQGNSPLHF. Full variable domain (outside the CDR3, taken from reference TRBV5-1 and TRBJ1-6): KAGVTQTPRYLIKTRGQQVTLSCSPISGHRSVSWYQQTPGQGLQFLFEYFSETQRNKGNFPGRFSGRQFSNSRSEMNVSTLELGDSALYLCASSTGQGNSPLHFGNGTRLTVT.

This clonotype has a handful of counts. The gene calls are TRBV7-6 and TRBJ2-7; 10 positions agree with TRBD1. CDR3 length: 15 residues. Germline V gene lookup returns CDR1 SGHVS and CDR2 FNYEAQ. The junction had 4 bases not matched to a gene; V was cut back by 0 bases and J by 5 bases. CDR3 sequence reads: CASSLATGGWNEQYF. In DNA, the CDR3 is TGTGCCAGCAGCTTAGCGACAGGGGGCTGGAACGAGCAGTACTTC.

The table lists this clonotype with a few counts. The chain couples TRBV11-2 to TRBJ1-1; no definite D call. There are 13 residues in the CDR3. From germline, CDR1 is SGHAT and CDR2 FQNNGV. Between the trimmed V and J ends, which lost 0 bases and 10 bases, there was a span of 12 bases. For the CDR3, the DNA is TGTGCCAGCAGCTTAGAATACGGGGTGGGAGCTTTCTTT. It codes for CASSLEYGVGAFF.

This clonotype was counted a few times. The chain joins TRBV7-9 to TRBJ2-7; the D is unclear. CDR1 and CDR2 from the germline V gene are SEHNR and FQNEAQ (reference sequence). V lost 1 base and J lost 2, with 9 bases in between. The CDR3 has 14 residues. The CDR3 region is CASSLEPNTYEQYF. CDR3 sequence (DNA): TGTGCCAGCAGCTTAGAGCCGAATACCTACGAGCAGTACTTC.